The entry that follows covers one TCR beta chain sequence. Its antigen remains undetermined. No base-level quality is on record; no much larger clone is a single base apart. Library method: 5' RACE. TCRdb names Illumina HiSeq 2500 as the instrument used. The second PCR ran for roughly 7 to 11 cycles and used a J-beta primer mix along with a sample-barcoded 5' primer. A template-switch 5' adaptor carrying 12 random nucleotides introduced a unique molecular identifier onto each TCR beta cDNA molecule. Each sample yielded at least 2.5 million CDR3-containing paired-end reads. First-strand cDNA synthesis was performed from all RNA using the Mint cDNA synthesis kit, with priming by a TRBC-specific oligonucleotide. All cDNA was treated with uracil-DNA glycosylase and then went through a first 18-cycle PCR with the universal primers M1SS and BC2_uni_R. In the source study's methods: Each sample was normalized by randomly selecting 1 million high-quality reads, each carrying a distinct molecular identifier. Reads sharing molecular identifiers were discarded rather than binned into consensus sequences. CDR3 identification, clonotype clustering and error correction used MiTCR with a Q25 quality threshold and the strictest error-elimination algorithm. A nonparametric unseen species model with Euler transformation was used to estimate lower-bound total TCR beta diversity. TCRdb reran the public reads through fastp at Q25 and MiXCR, keeping productive beta chains. When rows share a CDR3 protein, they turn into one entry using the most common DNA and genes. These V and J calls are TCRdb output, not the study's own analysis. The sample table shows around 1,500,000 distinct CDR3 sequences, and 28% are seen once. 7.7% of the sample is in the top ten clones.

The germline V gene (reference sequence) sets CDR1 to SEHNR and CDR2 to FQNEAQ. The V and J ends are trimmed by 5 bases and 3 bases, leaving 15 bases between them. The CDR3 has 15 amino acids, counting the end cysteine and phenylalanine. The sequence is cut down to CDR3 DNA, 45 bases in frame from base 1. The data stem from a study of blood T cells in healthy people across ages (dated by TCRdb to 2013 to 2016). Study-wide context: Template switching captured roughly one uniquely barcoded TCR beta cDNA molecule per two T cells in model experiments. Using deep sequencing normalized with unique cDNA molecular identifiers, the study measured how TCR beta repertoire diversity changes with age. For two donors (one aged 18 to 30 and one aged 80 or older), the study analyzed two additional independent replicas of 1 million unique cDNA reads from the same blood draw. Donors were grouped into four age groups: young (average approximately 16 years), middle-aged (39), aged (around 62) and long-lived (about 90). To avoid experimental bias, donors of different ages were spread randomly across the sequencing lanes. The paper's findings and limits, for the study overall: Estimates of total diversity from one million sequenced T cells were regarded as lower bounds and underestimates. Observed TCR beta diversity per million T cells fell roughly linearly with age, and a significant reduction was already apparent by age around 36. Compared with the aged group, the long-lived group had more naive CD4+ T cells, fewer expanded clones and increased TCR diversity, a pattern suggesting age selection. The CMV infection status of donors was not known, potentially confounding age-related changes in expanded clonotypes. Bulk unsorted PBMC profiling prevented conclusive comparison of naive and antigen-experienced compartments. The percentage of naive T cells measured by flow cytometry correlated strongly with observed TCR beta diversity.

Systemically healthy Caucasian individuals from Russia, 39 in total and aged roughly 6 to 100 years, were included as donors. About 9.6 milliliters of peripheral blood were collected from each donor into EDTA-treated Vacutainer tubes. Ficoll-Paque density-gradient centrifugation was used to isolate PBMCs, with at least 7 million per sample. Total RNA was extracted from PBMCs with Trizol reagent, with at least 6 micrograms obtained per sample. The percentages of naive CD45RAhigh/CD27high T cells were determined by flow cytometry on a PBMC aliquot from every donor. This clonotype originated in a woman aged 30 to 39 in good health. The rearrangement joined TRBV7-9 to TRBJ2-3, and the D gene may be TRBD2, 5 bases matching. Material: blood. The base sequence is TGTGCCAGCAGCAATATCGGACTGGGGACAGATACGCAGTATTTT. This translates into CASSNIGLGTDTQYF.